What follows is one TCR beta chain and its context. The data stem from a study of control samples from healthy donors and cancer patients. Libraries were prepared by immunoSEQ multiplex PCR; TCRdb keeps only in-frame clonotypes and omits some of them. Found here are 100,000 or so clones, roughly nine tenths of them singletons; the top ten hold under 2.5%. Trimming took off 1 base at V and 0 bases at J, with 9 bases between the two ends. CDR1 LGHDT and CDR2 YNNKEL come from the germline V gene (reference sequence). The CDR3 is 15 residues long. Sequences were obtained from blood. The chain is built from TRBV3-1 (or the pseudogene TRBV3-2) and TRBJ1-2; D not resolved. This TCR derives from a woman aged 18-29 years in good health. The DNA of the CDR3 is TGTGCCAGCAGCCAAGGGCCAGATCCTAACTATGGCTACACCTTC. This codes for CASSQGPDPNYGYTF.